A single sample gave rise to the 5 T cell receptor beta chains below, sequenced in a study of beta chain features in type 1 diabetes. These TCRs' antigens remain unknown. The authors reverse transcribed all of the isolated RNA, so sequencing captured expressed TCRB transcripts. Sequenced by immunoSEQ multiplex PCR; TCRdb stores in-frame clones only, minus some. The table includes 250,000 or so clones, 20% detected once. General observations from the study: Type 1 diabetes patients had moderately but significantly shorter TCRB CDR3s in all four CD4+ subsets.

Sequencing used naive CD4+ T cells from blood. The receptors were gathered from a woman in her thirties or forties with type 1 diabetes.

The chain is built from TRBV5-1 and TRBJ1-3; TRBD1 matches at 7 bases. Germline-derived CDR1 and CDR2 are SGHRS and YFSETQ. This CDR3 region has 14 residues. Trimming at V came to 3 bases and at J to 2 bases, leaving 2 bases not matched to a gene. DNA for the CDR3: TGCGCCAGCAGCTCAGGGGGTGCTGGAAACACCATATATTTT. Its protein product is CASSSGGAGNTIYF.

The chain uses TRBV18 and TRBJ2-1, with 8 nucleotides matching TRBD2. The CDR3 is 16 amino acids. CDR1 is KGHSH, CDR2 LQKENI, per germline. The junction had 14 bases not matched to a gene; V was cut back by 3 bases and J by 10 bases. CDR3 amino acids: CASSPLTVAGSYEQFF. In nucleotides, the CDR3 is TGTGCCAGCTCACCCCTTACGGTAGCGGGGTCGTACGAGCAGTTCTTC.

There are a few counts of this clone. CDR3: CASSETDRGYTGELFF. The DNA for the CDR3 is TGTGCCAGCAGCGAGACGGACAGGGGGTACACCGGGGAGCTGTTTTTT. V gene TRBV9 combines with J gene TRBJ2-2; 10 bases map to TRBD1. In germline, CDR1 is SGDLS, CDR2 YYNGEE. The CDR3 has 16 residues. V trimming: 3 bases; J trimming: 3 bases; junction bases outside the gene matches: 5. The full variable domain, rest sourced from reference TRBV9 and TRBJ2-2, is DSGVTQTPKHLITATGQRVTLRCSPRSGDLSVYWYQQSLDQGLQFLIQYYNGEERAKGNILERFSAQQFPDLHSELNLSSLELGDSALYFCASSETDRGYTGELFFGEGSRLTVL.

This chain joins TRBV7-2 and TRBJ2-5; D unclear. Between the trimmed V and J ends, which lost 5 bases and 3 bases, there was a span of 7 bases. The CDR3 is 12 amino acids. Germline CDR1 SGHTA, CDR2 FQGNSA. DNA of the CDR3: TGTGCCAGCAGCCGAAACAAAGAGACCCAGTACTTC. Residues: CASSRNKETQYF.

This clone came up a few times. This chain connects TRBV6-5 to TRBJ2-4, with a tentative D call TRBD2 (6 bases). The CDR3 length is 14 residues. The V and J ends lost 2 bases and 8 bases respectively, with 13 bases between them. Germline CDR1 and CDR2: MNHEY and SVGAGI. The CDR3 sequence is CASSYPAGSDIQYF. The DNA for the CDR3 is TGTGCCAGCAGTTACCCTGCGGGGTCCGACATTCAGTACTTC.